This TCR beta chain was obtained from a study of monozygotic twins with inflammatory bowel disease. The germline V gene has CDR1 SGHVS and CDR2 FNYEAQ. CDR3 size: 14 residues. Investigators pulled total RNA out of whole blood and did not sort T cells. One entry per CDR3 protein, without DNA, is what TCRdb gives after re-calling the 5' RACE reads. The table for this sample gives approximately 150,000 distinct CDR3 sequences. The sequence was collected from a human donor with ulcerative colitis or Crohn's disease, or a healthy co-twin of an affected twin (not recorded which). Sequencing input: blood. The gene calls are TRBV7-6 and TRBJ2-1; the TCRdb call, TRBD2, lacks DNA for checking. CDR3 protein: CASSLLPQSRGQFF.